Below, 19 T cell receptor beta chains from the same sample are listed, as sequenced in a study of monozygotic twins with inflammatory bowel disease. TCRdb reprocessed the 5' RACE reads and stores each CDR3 protein as one record, lacking DNA. Its clone listing holds just over 300,000 distinct CDR3 sequences. Material: blood. The receptors were gathered from a human donor with ulcerative colitis or Crohn's disease, or a healthy co-twin of an affected twin (not recorded which).

This rearrangement joins TRBV10-3 to TRBJ2-1; TCRdb indicates TRBD2, and absent DNA this call remains unverified. The CDR3 sequence is 18 residues long. Germline loops: CDR1 ENHRY, CDR2 SYGVKD. CDR3 residues: CAISELLAGGVGPNEQFF.

The chain employs TRBV7-8 and TRBJ2-3; TCRdb calls TRBD2, which cannot be checked without DNA. Germline loops: CDR1 SGHVS, CDR2 FQNEAQ. The CDR3 runs 15 residues. The CDR3 is CASSPSIYGTDTQYF.

The chain employs TRBV29-1 and TRBJ1-3. The CDR3 contains 14 residues. CDR1 and CDR2 (germline): SQVTM, ANQGSEA. CDR3 loop: CSVVIPSSGNIIYF.

The J gene is TRBJ2-6, the V gene TRBV6-2 or TRBV6-3; TCRdb calls TRBD2, which cannot be checked without DNA. CDR3 length equals 19 residues. Germline assignment: CDR1 MNHEY and CDR2 SVGEGT. CDR3 sequence: CASSPRFSRGGSGANVLTF.

V is TRBV28 and J is TRBJ2-7. Germline loops: CDR1 MDHEN, CDR2 SYDVKM. The CDR3 is 14 amino acids. CDR3 loop: CASSLSRQPYEQYF. The whole variable domain, filled in from reference TRBV28 and TRBJ2-7, reads DVKVTQSSRYLVKRTGEKVFLECVQDMDHENMFWYRQDPGLGLRLIYFSYDVKMKEKGDIPEGYSVSREKKERFSLILESASTNQTSMYLCASSLSRQPYEQYFGPGTRLTVT.

The chain recombines TRBV6-5 with TRBJ2-1; the TCRdb call, TRBD2, lacks DNA for checking. The length of the CDR3 is 15 residues. Germline-derived CDR1 and CDR2 are MNHEY and SVGAGI. This chain's CDR3 is CASSSSGRDYNEQFF.

The rearrangement joins TRBV12-3 or TRBV12-4 to TRBJ2-5; TCRdb names TRBD2, which stays unverified in the absence of DNA. The CDR3 extends over 15 amino acids. The chain's CDR3 is CASRRTSGGEETQYF.

The chain links TRBV12-3 or TRBV12-4 to TRBJ2-1; with no DNA, the TCRdb D assignment of TRBD1 cannot be verified. The CDR3 consists of 15 residues. The CDR3: CASSKDSLVYNEQFF.

This chain links TRBV29-1 with TRBJ2-7. The CDR3 totals 13 residues. Germline CDR1 reads SQVTM; CDR2 reads ANQGSEA. CDR3 sequence: CSVESYETYEQYF.

The rearrangement links TRBV7-2 to TRBJ1-2. CDR1 and CDR2 from the germline V gene are SGHTA and FQGNSA. The CDR3 is 13 amino acids. CDR3 protein: CASSLRANYGYTF.

The genes are TRBV20-1 and TRBJ2-1; TCRdb outputs TRBD2, but without DNA this stays unchecked. Germline V gene data show CDR1 as DFQATT and CDR2 as SNEGSKA (reference sequence). This CDR3 contains 13 residues. The CDR3 region is CSARGREGGEQFF.

The rearrangement uses TRBV5-6 and TRBJ1-2; the D gene TCRdb calls, TRBD1, cannot be checked with no DNA. Germline V gene data show CDR1 as SGHDT and CDR2 as YYEEEE. This CDR3 has 16 amino acids. CDR3: CASSPPGQKTDYGYTF. Full variable domain (missing parts from reference TRBV5-6 and TRBJ1-2): DAGVTQSPTHLIKTRGQQVTLRCSPKSGHDTVSWYQQALGQGPQFIFQYYEEEERQRGNFPDRFSGHQFPNYSSELNVNALLLGDSALYLCASSPPGQKTDYGYTFGSGTRLTVV.

The chain has TRBV5-1 and TRBJ2-7; TCRdb proposes TRBD1, but this gene call is untestable without DNA. This CDR3 is 15 amino acids long. Germline V gene lookup returns CDR1 SGHRS and CDR2 YFSETQ. CDR3 protein: CASKEGAGGPSEQYF.

This sequence joins TRBV2 and TRBJ2-3; absent DNA, TCRdb's TRBD2 call cannot be checked. Germline CDR1 SNHLY, CDR2 FYNNEI. The CDR3 runs 13 residues. CDR3 sequence reads: CASSEWPSDTQYF.

V gene TRBV9 combines with J gene TRBJ1-5; TCRdb proposes TRBD1, but this gene call is untestable without DNA. The CDR3 contains 13 residues. The germline gives CDR1 SGDLS, CDR2 YYNGEE. The CDR3 sequence: CASSVGAQDTQHF.

The chain joins TRBV5-6 to TRBJ1-1; TCRdb's D call, TRBD1, is unchecked because there is no DNA. The germline V gene encodes CDR1 SGHDT and CDR2 YYEEEE. The CDR3 spans 14 residues. CDR3 sequence: CASRPGTGNTEAFF. Full variable domain (outside the CDR3, taken from reference TRBV5-6 and TRBJ1-1): DAGVTQSPTHLIKTRGQQVTLRCSPKSGHDTVSWYQQALGQGPQFIFQYYEEEERQRGNFPDRFSGHQFPNYSSELNVNALLLGDSALYLCASRPGTGNTEAFFGQGTRLTVV.

V is TRBV12-3 or TRBV12-4 and J is TRBJ1-5; the D gene TCRdb calls, TRBD1, cannot be checked with no DNA. This CDR3 contains 19 residues. The CDR3 protein is CASSSDPGQGAGSNQPQHF.

The CDR3 reads CAWSHGQSYEQYF. This chain connects TRBV30 to TRBJ2-7; as DNA is missing, the TRBD1 call by TCRdb cannot be tested. This CDR3 is 13 amino acids long. The germline gives CDR1 GTSNPN, CDR2 SVGIG (reference sequence). Using reference TRBV30 and TRBJ2-7 for the parts outside the CDR3, the full variable domain is SQTIHQWPATLVQPVGSPLSLECTVEGTSNPNLYWYRQAAGRGLQLLFYSVGIGQISSEVPQNLSASRPQDRQFILSSKKLLLSDSGFYLCAWSHGQSYEQYFGPGTRLTVT.

The V call is TRBV7-2, the J call TRBJ1-1; TCRdb selects TRBD1, and the lack of DNA leaves this call unchecked. This CDR3 has 14 residues. CDR1 and CDR2 (germline): SGHTA, FQGNSA. The CDR3 loop reads CASSASRGSTEAFF.